Sequencing of this TCR beta chain was carried out in a study of blood T cell repertoires in COVID-19. Background on the study: COVID-19 samples collected from the United States, Italy and Spain covered acute and convalescent phases. From T cells, B-cell-depleted T cells, or PBMCs came the material, which was cDNA or gDNA.

Methods used by the authors: From reference gene primer amplification, estimates of nucleated cell counts were derived. Method: immunoSEQ multiplex PCR; TCRdb's copy keeps in-frame clones and lacks some. That table gives V, J and clone size, and the DNA gave D and trimming. Among about 75,000 clones listed, 79% were seen once. V was shortened by 5 bases and J by 5 bases, with 16 bases between the two germline ends. The CDR3 sequence is 15 residues long. From germline, CDR1 is SGHNT and CDR2 YYREEE (reference sequence). The J gene is TRBJ1-4, the V gene TRBV5-4, with a tentative D call TRBD1 (5 bases). The source material was peripheral blood. The source is a woman aged 80 or over with active or convalescent COVID-19. The CDR3 here is CASSSMGGVNEKLFF. The CDR3 DNA reads as TGTGCCAGCAGTTCAATGGGGGGGGTGAATGAAAAACTGTTTTTT.